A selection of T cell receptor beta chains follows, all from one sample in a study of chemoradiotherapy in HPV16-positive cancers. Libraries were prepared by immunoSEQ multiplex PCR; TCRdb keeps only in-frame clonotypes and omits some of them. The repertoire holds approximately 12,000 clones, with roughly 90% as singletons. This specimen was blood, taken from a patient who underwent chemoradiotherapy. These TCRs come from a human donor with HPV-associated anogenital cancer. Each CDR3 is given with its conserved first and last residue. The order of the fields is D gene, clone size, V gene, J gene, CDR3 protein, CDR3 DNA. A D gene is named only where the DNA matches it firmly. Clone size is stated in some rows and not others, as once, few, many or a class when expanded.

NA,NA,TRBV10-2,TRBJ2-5,CASSPGQETQYF,TGCGCCAGCAGTCCGGGGCAAGAGACCCAGTACTTC
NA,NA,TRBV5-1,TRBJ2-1,CASSLLPGSYNEQFF,TGCGCCAGCAGCTTATTGCCGGGCTCCTACAATGAGCAGTTCTTC
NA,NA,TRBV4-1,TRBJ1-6,CASSQEYGGRPLHF,TGCGCCAGCAGCCAAGAATACGGGGGCAGACCCCTCCACTTT
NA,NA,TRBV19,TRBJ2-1,CASSINALGEQFF,TGTGCCAGTAGTATAAATGCGTTGGGGGAGCAGTTCTTC
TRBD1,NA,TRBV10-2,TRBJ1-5,CASREGQVNQPQHF,TGCGCCAGCAGGGAAGGACAGGTCAATCAGCCCCAGCATTTT
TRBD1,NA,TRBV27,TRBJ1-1,CASSSRQGIRTEAFF,TGTGCCAGCAGTTCCCGACAGGGGATCCGCACTGAAGCTTTCTTT
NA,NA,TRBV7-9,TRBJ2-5,CASSFGSAETQYF,TGTGCCAGCAGCTTTGGAAGTGCCGAGACCCAGTACTTC
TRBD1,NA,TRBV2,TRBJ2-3,CASKVQGGTDTQYF,TGTGCCAGCAAAGTCCAGGGGGGCACAGATACGCAGTATTTT
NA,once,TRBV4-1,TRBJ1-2,CASSQAIGGGSYGYTF,TGCGCCAGCAGCCAAGCAATAGGCGGGGGGAGCTATGGCTACACCTTC
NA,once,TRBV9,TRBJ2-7,CASSVSAARFEPSTFTSHFYEQYF,TGTGCCAGCAGCGTTAGTGCGGCCAGATTCGAACCTTCCACTTTTACGAGCCACTTTTACGAGCAGTACTTC
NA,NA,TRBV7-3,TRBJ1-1,CASSLMGNTEAFF,TGTGCCAGCAGCTTAATGGGGAACACTGAAGCTTTCTTT
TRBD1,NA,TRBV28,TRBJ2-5,CASRDRQETQYF,TGTGCCAGCAGGGACAGGCAAGAGACCCAGTACTTC